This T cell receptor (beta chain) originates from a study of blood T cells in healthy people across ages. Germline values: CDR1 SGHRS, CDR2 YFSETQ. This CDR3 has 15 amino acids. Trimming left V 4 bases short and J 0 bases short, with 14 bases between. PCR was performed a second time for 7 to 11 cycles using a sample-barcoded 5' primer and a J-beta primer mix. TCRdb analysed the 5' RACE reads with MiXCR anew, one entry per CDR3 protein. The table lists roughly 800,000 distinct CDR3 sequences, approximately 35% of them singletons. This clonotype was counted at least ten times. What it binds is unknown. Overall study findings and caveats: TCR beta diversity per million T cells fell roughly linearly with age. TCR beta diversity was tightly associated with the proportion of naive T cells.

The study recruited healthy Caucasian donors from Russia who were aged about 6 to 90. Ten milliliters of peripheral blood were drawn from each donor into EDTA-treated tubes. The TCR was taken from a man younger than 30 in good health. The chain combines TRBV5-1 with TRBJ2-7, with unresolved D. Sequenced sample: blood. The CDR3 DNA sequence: TGCGCCAGCAGCGTCGGGCAGGCAGGCTCCTACGAGCAGTACTTC. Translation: CASSVGQAGSYEQYF.